Listed below are T cell receptor beta chains from one sample, sequenced in a study of shared clonotypes between healthy human individuals. The method was immunoSEQ multiplex PCR; TCRdb's version includes in-frame clones alone and lacks a portion of them. The sample records some 2,000,000 clones, approximately 94% being singletons. Material for sequencing was naive CD4+ T cells sorted from blood. Every receptor here comes from a man between 18 and 35 years old in good health. Each CDR3 is given with its conserved first and last residue. Fields, in order: V gene, D gene, J gene, CDR3 protein, CDR3 DNA. The D gene is left open where the match is weak.

TRBV15	TRBD1	TRBJ2-1	CATSSLGTGTDNEQFF	TGTGCCACCAGCAGCCTCGGGACAGGGACCGACAATGAGCAGTTCTTC
TRBV27	TRBD1	TRBJ1-2	CASTRQGGGYGYTF	TGTGCCAGCACCCGACAGGGAGGCGGCTATGGCTACACCTTC
TRBV4-3	-	TRBJ2-7	CASSQDISGSGVAYEQYF	TGCGCCAGCAGCCAAGATATATCCGGGTCCGGCGTAGCCTACGAGCAGTACTTC
TRBV29-1	-	TRBJ2-3	CSVSALSSTDTQYF	TGCAGCGTCTCAGCACTGTCTAGCACAGATACGCAGTATTTT
TRBV30	TRBD1	TRBJ1-2	CAWSETGRYYGYTF	TGTGCCTGGAGTGAGACAGGGCGGTACTATGGCTACACCTTC
TRBV7-2	TRBD1	TRBJ1-2	CASNPQGAKNGYTF	TGTGCCAGCAACCCACAGGGGGCAAAGAATGGCTACACCTTC
TRBV14	TRBD1	TRBJ1-3	CASSRATGHGNTIYF	TGTGCCAGCAGCCGAGCGACAGGGCACGGAAACACCATATATTTT
TRBV19	TRBD1	TRBJ1-5	CASSTTGGNQPQHF	TGTGCCAGTAGTACGACAGGGGGTAATCAGCCCCAGCATTTT
TRBV18	-	TRBJ1-2	CASSPPSAANYGYTF	TGTGCCAGCTCACCACCGTCGGCGGCTAACTATGGCTACACCTTC
TRBV18	-	TRBJ1-6	CASSQRGGRGSPLHF	TGTGCCAGCTCACAACGTGGGGGGCGAGGTTCACCCCTCCACTTT